The text below deals with one T cell receptor (beta chain). The data belong to a study of shared clonotypes between healthy human individuals. Study context: Each donor's CD4 naive and CD4 memory cells filled three plates apiece, CD8 naive two, and CD8 memory one.

Sequencing used immunoSEQ multiplex PCR; TCRdb keeps in-frame clones, though not all of them. The table has under 2.5 million clones, less than 95% seen once. This CDR3 has 13 amino acids. Every contributor of samples was a Caucasian grown-up residing in Nashville, Tennessee. The sequence was collected from a man between 18 and 35 years old in good health. Some clones in this sample may be carry-over from other donors' samples. The rearrangement links TRBV21-1 to TRBJ2-1; TRBD1 is the table's D call and was not checked against the DNA. TRBV21-1 is termed a pseudogene. The material sequenced was naive CD4+ T cells from PBMCs. The subset denotes: CD45RA+ positively selected. This chain's CDR3 is CASSKGCPQEQFF. The CDR3 region has the DNA TGTGCCAGCAGCAAAGGTTGTCCACAAGAGCAGTTCTTC.